The rows below give T cell receptor beta chains drawn from one sample of a study of blood T cell repertoires in COVID-19. TCRdb's copy holds only in-frame clones and misses some; the assay was immunoSEQ multiplex PCR. The sample holds roughly 120,000 clones, 84% seen once. The sequenced sample was peripheral blood. The receptors come from an elderly woman with active or convalescent COVID-19. Each CDR3 is given without its conserved first and last residue. A D gene is named only where the DNA matches it firmly.

D gene	V gene	J gene	CDR3 protein
NA	TRBV6-5	TRBJ1-6	ASSYDRNSPLH
TRBD2	TRBV6-5	TRBJ2-7	ASSLSGRVSYEQY
NA	TRBV5-1	TRBJ2-3	ASAAQGVVTDTQY
NA	TRBV9	TRBJ2-7	ASSVDLGSTYEQY
NA	TRBV7-9	TRBJ1-2	ASSSARVGNYGYT
TRBD1	TRBV24-1	TRBJ1-5	ATAPTGGNQPQH
TRBD1	TRBV9	TRBJ1-5	ASSAGQGNNQPQH
TRBD2	TRBV27	TRBJ2-7	ASSLKRERTYEQY
NA	TRBV19	TRBJ1-1	ASSKGTITEAF
TRBD2	TRBV13	TRBJ2-1	ASSLPGTSGLNEQF
TRBD2	TRBV5-8	TRBJ2-5	ASSLSGLAKETQY
NA	TRBV4-2	TRBJ1-5	ASSQQNQPQH
TRBD1	TRBV2	TRBJ1-2	ASNQQGWAHGYT
NA	TRBV3-1/TRBV3-2	TRBJ2-5	ASSQLGNQETQY
TRBD1	TRBV6-5	TRBJ1-2	ASSRNRGGDGYT
TRBD2	TRBV19	TRBJ2-1	ASSISGGGYNEQF
NA	TRBV2	TRBJ1-5	ASTGDGQPQH
NA	TRBV2	TRBJ2-5	ASSEVRETQY
TRBD1	TRBV27	TRBJ1-5	ASSTNRGDQPQH
TRBD1	TRBV19	TRBJ1-2	ASSTGQPYGYT
NA	TRBV19	TRBJ2-5	ASSGARETQY
TRBD1	TRBV5-1	TRBJ2-1	ASSPGQTLDEQF
NA	TRBV5-1	TRBJ1-1	ASSLTGKGGGTEAF
TRBD1	TRBV6-5	TRBJ1-5	ASSLSGTGYQPQH
TRBD1	TRBV5-4	TRBJ1-4	ASSSQKTGTNEKLF
NA	TRBV4-2	TRBJ2-1	ASSQGPARAYNEQF
TRBD1	TRBV5-1	TRBJ2-1	ASSDGQGWNEQF
NA	TRBV11-2	TRBJ2-5	ASSLALVETQY
TRBD1	TRBV5-3	TRBJ1-1	ARSCPRQGGTEAF
NA	TRBV10-3	TRBJ1-3	AISDSRDSGNTIY
TRBD2	TRBV7-2	TRBJ2-1	ASSLTSGNGAYNEQF
TRBD2	TRBV28	TRBJ2-7	ASSRGDGTEQY
NA	TRBV15	TRBJ2-4	ATSSPWAVLAKNIQY
TRBD2	TRBV28	TRBJ2-2	ASSVFNLAANTGELF
NA	TRBV19	TRBJ2-3	ASSMRDQSSTDTQY
TRBD2	TRBV5-1	TRBJ2-1	ASSFGLASGRNEQF
TRBD1	TRBV7-6	TRBJ1-2	ASSLERGTGGGYT
NA	TRBV6-6	TRBJ1-1	ATLGVPEAF
TRBD1	TRBV28	TRBJ2-6	ASIDRGLTGANVLT
TRBD1	TRBV24-1	TRBJ1-4	ATSEYGTGGYEKLF
TRBD1	TRBV5-6	TRBJ1-5	ASSLRQGGRQPQH
NA	TRBV7-9	TRBJ1-3	ASSRTDTIY
NA	TRBV5-4	TRBJ1-2	ASSSGQPQPYGYT
NA	TRBV28	TRBJ1-2	ASSLSSGGPGGYT
NA	TRBV28	TRBJ2-3	ASRRLDSTDTQY
TRBD1	TRBV15	TRBJ2-7	ATSWDRVSHEQY
TRBD2	TRBV5-6	TRBJ2-2	ASSWTSGRADTGELF
TRBD2	TRBV6-5	TRBJ2-5	ASRKRLAGFETQY
TRBD1	TRBV7-6	TRBJ1-2	ASSQGAGDRLDSSRVT
TRBD2	TRBV18	TRBJ2-1	ASSSWTSGRTGQF
NA	TRBV28	TRBJ1-1	ASSSSGVNTEAF
TRBD2	TRBV7-9	TRBJ2-1	ASSFPGLAGGVNEQF
NA	TRBV3-1/TRBV3-2	TRBJ2-1	ASSQPRLLYNEQF
NA	TRBV7-9	TRBJ1-2	ASSLVEGGANYGYT
NA	TRBV5-1	TRBJ2-3	ASSMRRGTDTQY
TRBD2	TRBV7-2	TRBJ2-1	ASSPIPPLLAGGGNEQF
NA	TRBV11-1	TRBJ2-3	ASSNRRERADTQY
TRBD2	TRBV28	TRBJ2-7	ASRLEGHPAGDEQY